In this sample, the clone carrying this T cell receptor (beta chain) turned up once. This specimen comes from a study of blood T cell repertoires in COVID-19. Germline-derived CDR1 and CDR2 are SNHLY and FYNNEI. Trimming stripped 6 bases from V and 11 bases from J, with 15 bases between. CDR3 size: 12 residues. Clones were read by immunoSEQ multiplex PCR, and TCRdb kept only the in-frame ones, dropping some. The sample gives fewer than 500,000 clones, roughly nine tenths of which show up once; 0.9% to 1.2% is in the top ten. Individuals drawn from 24 US areas were roughly 18 to 95 years old. Each participant's cohort was designated according to participant-reported clinical history. Either two negative PCRs, clearance, or symptom resolution qualified Cohort 3 donors as recovered.

The clonotype originates from a man aged 25 to 40 who had recovered from COVID-19. Specimen: PBMCs or T cells enriched from blood (not recorded which). The gene calls are TRBV2 and TRBJ2-3; TRBD1 might be the D (6 bases). Here the CDR3 reads CASSADRKRQYF. CDR3 nucleotides: TGTGCCAGCAGCGCCGACAGGAAGAGGCAGTATTTT.